This T cell receptor beta chain derives from a study of control samples from healthy donors and cancer patients. J gave up 4 bases and V 4 bases, and 2 bases lay outside the gene matches. The germline V gene has CDR1 SEHNR and CDR2 FQNEAQ (reference sequence). CDR3 size: 15 residues. The repertoire was sequenced with immunoSEQ multiplex PCR; TCRdb's copy has only in-frame clones and lacks some. This table holds roughly 130,000 clones, 80% to 95% found once. The TCR comes from a man aged 18 to 30 in good health. The chain links TRBV7-9 to TRBJ2-1, with 12 nucleotides matching TRBD2. Input material: blood. The CDR3: CASSSGLAGYNEQFF. CDR3 DNA: TGTGCCAGCAGCTCGGGACTAGCGGGTTACAATGAGCAGTTCTTC.